This T cell receptor (beta chain) originates from a study of T cell responses to AZD1222 COVID-19 vaccine. General study points: Sampled repertoires all dated from after the peak T cell response. Nearly half of the spike-specific TCRs reportedly recognize variant regions that carry no mutations. Spike-specific TCR breadth and depth rose after two AZD1222 doses.

The method was immunoSEQ multiplex PCR; TCRdb's version includes in-frame clones alone and lacks a portion of them. The sample carries about 110,000 clones, around 82% recorded once. Trimming took 2 bases from V and 3 from J; bases not matched to a gene: 2. The CDR3 consists of 14 residues. Germline-derived CDR1 and CDR2 are SGHAT and FQNNGV. For this clone: Its antigen is undetermined.

The sequenced sample was peripheral blood, obtained on day 0 of AZD1222 vaccination. This receptor was taken from an adult in good health. V gene TRBV11-2 combines with J gene TRBJ1-1, with 8 bases that match TRBD1. The CDR3 nucleotides are TGTGCCAGCAGCTTACTACAGGGGGACACTGAAGCTTTCTTT. Translation: CASSLLQGDTEAFF.